The rows below give T cell receptor beta chains drawn from one sample of a study of Graves' ophthalmopathy and Graves' hyperthyroidism. TCRdb used MiXCR to reprocess the multiplex PCR reads, holding one entry per CDR3 protein. The profile shows 300,000 to 400,000 distinct CDR3 sequences, about a sixth of them singletons. The sequenced material came from peripheral blood. These receptors all stem from an adult man with Graves' ophthalmopathy. Both conserved end residues are part of each CDR3. D genes are given only for firm matches. Clone sizes are given selectively: once, few, many, or a class where the clone is expanded.

>TRBV6-2/TRBV6-3|TRBJ2-7|many|-
CASRGPTFNEQYF
TGTGCCAGCCGAGGGCCCACATTCAACGAGCAGTACTTC
>TRBV7-8|TRBJ1-1|many|-
CASSLGHMNTEAFF
TGTGCCAGCAGCTTAGGACACATGAACACTGAAGCTTTCTTT
>TRBV6-5|TRBJ2-2|many|-
CANTETASGELFF
TGTGCCAACACAGAGACAGCCTCCGGGGAGCTGTTTTTT
>TRBV7-8|TRBJ2-5|-|-
CASSLEPFKETQYF
TGTGCCAGCAGCTTAGAACCCTTCAAAGAGACCCAGTACTTC
>TRBV27|TRBJ1-1|-|TRBD1
CASTPDRGLTEAFF
TGTGCCAGCACCCCGGACAGGGGTTTGACCGAAGCTTTCTTT
>TRBV5-1|TRBJ1-2|many|-
CASRKREDGFGYTF
TGCGCCAGCAGAAAGAGAGAAGATGGGTTTGGCTACACCTTC
>TRBV2|TRBJ2-5|many|-
CASSVETRRETQYF
TGTGCCAGCAGTGTAGAAACCCGCCGGGAGACCCAGTACTTC
>TRBV19|TRBJ1-5|-|-
CASSIYGGAPQPQHF
TGTGCCAGTAGTATATATGGGGGGGCACCTCAGCCCCAGCATTTT
>TRBV10-3|TRBJ2-5|many|-
CAISATGQETQYF
TGTGCCATCAGTGCCACAGGTCAAGAGACCCAGTACTTC
>TRBV15|TRBJ2-7|-|-
CATSRDRGDSYEQYF
TGTGCCACCAGCAGAGACCGCGGCGACTCCTACGAGCAGTACTTC
>TRBV28|TRBJ2-7|-|-
CASGVAVSTYEQYF
TGTGCCAGCGGGGTCGCAGTTTCTACCTACGAGCAGTACTTC
>TRBV7-8|TRBJ2-7|many|-
CASSYRTASGATQYF
TGTGCCAGCAGCTACCGAACCGCGTCGGGGGCGACGCAGTACTTC
>TRBV6-5|TRBJ1-5|many|TRBD1
CASRKSGQGVGQPQHF
TGTGCCAGCAGAAAGTCTGGACAGGGCGTAGGACAGCCCCAGCATTTT
>TRBV20-1|TRBJ2-5|many|TRBD2
CSARSPAGLAGEETQYF
TGCAGTGCTAGATCCCCGGCTGGACTAGCGGGAGAAGAGACCCAGTACTTC
>TRBV19|TRBJ1-1|many|-
CASSIGVAEAFF
TGTGCCAGTAGTATCGGGGTAGCTGAAGCTTTCTTT
>TRBV12-3/TRBV12-4|TRBJ2-7|-|-
CASSKTGTGSYEQYF
TGTGCCAGCAGTAAAACAGGGACGGGGTCCTACGAGCAGTACTTC
>TRBV4-1|TRBJ2-5|many|TRBD2
CASSHEPGLAGGPTETQYF
TGCGCCAGCAGCCACGAACCGGGACTAGCGGGGGGGCCGACAGAGACCCAGTACTTC
>TRBV5-1|TRBJ1-3|many|-
CASSFSGLRNTIYF
TGCGCCAGCAGCTTTTCCGGACTCCGAAACACCATATATTTT
>TRBV29-1|TRBJ2-7|many|TRBD2
CSVTVRGGGNYEQYF
TGCAGCGTTACAGTTCGTGGGGGGGGAAATTACGAGCAGTACTTC
>TRBV28|TRBJ2-7|many|-
CASGVGLREQYF
TGTGCCAGCGGCGTCGGGCTAAGGGAGCAGTACTTC
>TRBV29-1|TRBJ2-5|many|TRBD1
CSARTGSETQYF
TGCAGCGCCAGGACAGGGTCGGAGACCCAGTACTTC
>TRBV19|TRBJ2-7|few|TRBD1
CATSGTGGRKSSYEQYF
TGTGCCACCTCCGGGACAGGGGGCCGGAAAAGCTCCTACGAGCAGTACTTC
>TRBV19|TRBJ2-2|many|-
CASSPSLGELFF
TGTGCCAGTAGTCCGTCATTGGGGGAGCTGTTTTTT
>TRBV11-2|TRBJ2-6|many|-
CASSFSRWANVLTF
TGTGCCAGCAGCTTCTCTCGATGGGCCAACGTCCTGACTTTC
>TRBV19|TRBJ2-2|many|TRBD2
CASGGGGDFTGELFF
TGTGCCAGTGGTGGGGGGGGGGACTTCACCGGGGAGCTGTTTTTT
>TRBV5-1|TRBJ1-1|many|-
CASSFLQGNTEAFF
TGCGCCAGCAGCTTTTTACAGGGGAACACTGAAGCTTTCTTT
>TRBV3-1|TRBJ2-5|many|-
CASSEGGTIKTQYF
TGTGCCAGCAGCGAAGGGGGTACGATAAAGACCCAGTACTTC
>TRBV6-2/TRBV6-3|TRBJ2-2|many|-
CASSYWYRGTMNTGELFF
TGTGCCAGCAGTTATTGGTACAGGGGGACTATGAACACCGGGGAGCTGTTTTTT
>TRBV24-1|TRBJ2-2|many|-
CATSDPRTGREELFF
TGTGCCACCAGTGATCCAAGGACAGGGAGGGAGGAGCTGTTTTTT
>TRBV12-3/TRBV12-4|TRBJ1-5|-|TRBD1
CASSNPRTGLNQPQHF
TGTGCCAGCAGTAACCCTCGGACAGGGCTCAATCAGCCCCAGCATTTT
>TRBV19|TRBJ1-3|many|-
CASSIGAGNTIYF
TGTGCCAGTAGTATCGGCGCTGGAAACACCATATATTTT
>TRBV24-1|TRBJ2-2|many|-
CATSDSIGGELFF
TGTGCCACCAGTGATTCGATCGGCGGGGAGCTGTTTTTT
>TRBV24-1|TRBJ1-3|many|TRBD1
CATTEDREANTIYF
TGTGCCACCACCGAGGACAGGGAGGCAAACACCATATATTTT
>TRBV29-1|TRBJ2-7|many|TRBD2
CSVLTSGSRGYYEQYF
TGCAGCGTTCTGACTAGCGGGAGTCGCGGCTACTACGAGCAGTACTTC
>TRBV12-5|TRBJ1-5|many|-
CASGLVLDSRGDQPQHF
TGTGCTAGTGGTTTGGTATTGGACAGCCGGGGCGATCAGCCCCAGCATTTT
>TRBV19|TRBJ2-2|many|-
CASSIARFVDTGELFF
TGTGCCAGTAGTATAGCTAGGTTTGTAGACACCGGGGAGCTGTTTTTT
>TRBV6-1|TRBJ1-1|once|-
CASTQAGQNTEAFF
TGTGCCAGCACCCAAGCGGGACAGAACACTGAAGCTTTCTTT
>TRBV6-7|TRBJ2-7|many|TRBD1
CASSPTRDRGSYEQYF
TGTGCCAGCAGCCCCACTCGGGACAGGGGATCCTACGAGCAGTACTTC
>TRBV19|TRBJ1-1|-|-
CASSQGWGTEAFF
TGTGCCAGTAGTCAGGGGTGGGGGACTGAAGCTTTCTTT
>TRBV10-3|TRBJ2-6|many|-
CAISESGDGANVLTF
TGTGCCATCAGTGAGTCAGGGGACGGGGCCAACGTCCTGACTTTC
>TRBV28|TRBJ2-2|-|-
CASSLFSSGELFF
TGTGCCAGCAGTTTATTCTCTTCCGGGGAGCTGTTTTTT
>TRBV20-1|TRBJ1-3|-|TRBD1
CSASLTGLIAGNTVYF
TGCAGTGCTAGCCTGACAGGGTTAATCGCTGGAAACACCGTATATTTT
>TRBV28|TRBJ2-6|many|TRBD2
CASSIGGTGANVLTF
TGTGCCAGCAGTATCGGGGGGACTGGGGCCAACGTCCTGACTTTC
>TRBV19|TRBJ2-7|many|TRBD2
CASSILAGGGYEQYF
TGTGCCAGTAGTATACTTGCGGGAGGCGGCTACGAGCAGTACTTC
>TRBV2|TRBJ2-3|-|-
CASSEFGRLTDTQYF
TGTGCCAGCAGTGAATTCGGCAGACTCACAGATACGCAGTATTTT
>TRBV12-3/TRBV12-4|TRBJ1-6|few|-
CARKRGTDSPLHF
TGTGCCAGGAAACGAGGAACGGATTCACCCCTCCACTTT
>TRBV7-9|TRBJ2-7|many|-
CASSLVLGPTNEQYF
TGTGCCAGCAGCTTAGTGCTTGGTCCTACAAACGAGCAGTACTTC
>TRBV4-1|TRBJ1-2|many|TRBD1
CASSQARGGDRGRNFYGYTF
TGCGCCAGCAGCCAAGCGAGGGGAGGGGACAGGGGGCGAAACTTCTATGGCTACACCTTC
>TRBV6-1|TRBJ1-3|many|-
CASSERVRISSGNTIYF
TGTGCCAGCAGTGAAAGGGTCCGGATTTCCTCTGGAAACACCATATATTTT